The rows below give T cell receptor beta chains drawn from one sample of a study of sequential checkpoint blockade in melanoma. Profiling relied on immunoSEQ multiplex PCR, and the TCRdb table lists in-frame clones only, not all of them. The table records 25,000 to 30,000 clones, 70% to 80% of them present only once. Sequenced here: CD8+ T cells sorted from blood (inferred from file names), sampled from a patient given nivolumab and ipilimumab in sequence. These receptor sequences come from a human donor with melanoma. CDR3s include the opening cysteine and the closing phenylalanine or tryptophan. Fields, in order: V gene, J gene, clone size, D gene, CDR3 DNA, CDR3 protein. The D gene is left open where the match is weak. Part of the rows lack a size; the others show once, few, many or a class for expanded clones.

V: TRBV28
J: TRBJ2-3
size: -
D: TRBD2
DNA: TGTGCCAGCAGTCTAGCGGGAGAGGGCACAGATACGCAGTATTTT
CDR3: CASSLAGEGTDTQYF

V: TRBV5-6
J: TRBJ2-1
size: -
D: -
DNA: TGTGCCAGCAGCTGGACGGGGAATGAGCAGTTCTTC
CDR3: CASSWTGNEQFF

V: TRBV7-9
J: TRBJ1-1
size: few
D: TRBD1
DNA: TGTGCCAGCAGCTTAGTTGGAGGTGGCAGGGGGAATACTGAAGCTTTCTTT
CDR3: CASSLVGGGRGNTEAFF

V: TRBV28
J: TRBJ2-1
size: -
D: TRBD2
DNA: TGTGCCAGCAGTCGAACTAGCGGCGCCTACAATGAGCAGTTCTTC
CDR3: CASSRTSGAYNEQFF

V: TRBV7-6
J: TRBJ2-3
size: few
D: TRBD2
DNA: TGTGCCAGCAGCTTAGGGTCCCTAGCGGGAGGGCCAGGAGATACGCAGTATTTT
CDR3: CASSLGSLAGGPGDTQYF

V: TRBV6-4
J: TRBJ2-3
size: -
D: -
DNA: TGTGCCAGCAGTGACTCGGCAGGGAGCACAGATACGCAGTATTTT
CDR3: CASSDSAGSTDTQYF

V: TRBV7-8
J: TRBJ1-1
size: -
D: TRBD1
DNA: TGTGCCAGCAGCTTAACCGGACAGGGGGCTGGGAACACTGAAGCTTTCTTT
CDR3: CASSLTGQGAGNTEAFF

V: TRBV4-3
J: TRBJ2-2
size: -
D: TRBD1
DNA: TGCGCCAGCAGCCAAGTTCTTGCCGGGACAGCCTCCAACGGGGAGCTGTTTTTT
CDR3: CASSQVLAGTASNGELFF

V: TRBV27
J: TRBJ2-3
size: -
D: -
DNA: TGTGCCAGCAGCTTGATACAGAGTGCAGATACGCAGTATTTT
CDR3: CASSLIQSADTQYF

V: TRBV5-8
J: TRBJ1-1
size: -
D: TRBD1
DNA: TGTGCCAGCAGCCCTGGACAGGGCACTGAAGCTTTCTTT
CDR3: CASSPGQGTEAFF

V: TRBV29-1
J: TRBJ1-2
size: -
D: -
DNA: TGCAGCGTTGAATCGGGGGAGGGTCGCTATGGCTACACCTTC
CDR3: CSVESGEGRYGYTF

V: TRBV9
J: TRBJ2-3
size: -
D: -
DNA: TGTGCCAGCAGCCCAGGCCACAGGGATACGCAGTATTTT
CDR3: CASSPGHRDTQYF

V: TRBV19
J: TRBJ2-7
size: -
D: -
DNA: TGTGCCAGTAGCTCAGGGGCTTGGAACGAGCAGTACTTC
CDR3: CASSSGAWNEQYF

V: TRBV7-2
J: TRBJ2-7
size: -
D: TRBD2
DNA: TGTGCCAGCAGCATGGTAGGGAGGGTCCCGGGACCCAGCTCCTACGAGCAGTACTTC
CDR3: CASSMVGRVPGPSSYEQYF

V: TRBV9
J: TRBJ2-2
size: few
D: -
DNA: TGTGCCAGCAGCGTAGCTACGAGTCCTTCGAACACCGGGGAGCTGTTTTTT
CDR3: CASSVATSPSNTGELFF

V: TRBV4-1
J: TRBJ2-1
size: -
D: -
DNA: TGCGCCAGCAGCCCCTCCCTTTACAATGAGCAGTTCTTC
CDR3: CASSPSLYNEQFF

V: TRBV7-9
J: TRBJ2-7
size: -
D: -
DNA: TGTGCCAGCAGCTTAGGTAACGAAGTCTACGAGCAGTACTTC
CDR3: CASSLGNEVYEQYF

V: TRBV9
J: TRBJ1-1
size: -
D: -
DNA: TGTGCCAGCAGCGCCGAGGGAGGCACTGAAGCTTTCTTT
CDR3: CASSAEGGTEAFF

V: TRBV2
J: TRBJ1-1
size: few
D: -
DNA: TGTGCCAGCAGTGACTTTGAAGCTTTCTTT
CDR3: CASSDFEAFF

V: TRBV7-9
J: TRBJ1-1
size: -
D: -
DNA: TGTGCCAGCAGCTTAGTGGGCAGGGGCGGCACTGAAGCTTTCTTT
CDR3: CASSLVGRGGTEAFF

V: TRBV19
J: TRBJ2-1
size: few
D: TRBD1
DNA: TGTGCCAGTAGTATAAGGTCTCGCGGGACAGGTGTATACAATGAGCAGTTCTTC
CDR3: CASSIRSRGTGVYNEQFF

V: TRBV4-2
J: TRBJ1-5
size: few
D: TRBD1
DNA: TGTGCCAGCAGCCAAGATTTGGGGACAGGAGCAGGGCCCCAGCATTTT
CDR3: CASSQDLGTGAGPQHF

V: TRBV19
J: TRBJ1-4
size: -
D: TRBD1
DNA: TGTGCCAGTAGCGTCGCCGACAGGGCTTATAATGAAAAACTGTTTTTT
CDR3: CASSVADRAYNEKLFF

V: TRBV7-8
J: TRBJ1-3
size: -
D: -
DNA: TGTGCCAGCAGCTTAACGATAGCGGGTGGAAACACCATATATTTT
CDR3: CASSLTIAGGNTIYF

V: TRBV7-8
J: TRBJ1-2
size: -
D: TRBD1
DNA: TGTGCCAGCAGCTTAGCAGACAGGGGGCCGGGAGAGGGCTACACCTTC
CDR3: CASSLADRGPGEGYTF

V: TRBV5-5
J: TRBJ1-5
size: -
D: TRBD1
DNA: TGTGCCAGCAGCTTGGCGTGGGACAGTAATCAGCCCCAGCATTTT
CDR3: CASSLAWDSNQPQHF

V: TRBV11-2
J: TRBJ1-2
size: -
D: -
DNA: TGTGCCAGCAGCTTAAACTCGGGAGGGTACTATGGCTACACCTTC
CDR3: CASSLNSGGYYGYTF

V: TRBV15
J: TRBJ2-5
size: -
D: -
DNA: TGTGCCACCAGCAGAGATCGTGAACAAACAGAGACCCAGTACTTC
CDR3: CATSRDREQTETQYF

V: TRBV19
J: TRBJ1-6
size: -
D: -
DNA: TGTGCCACCACGGGGGGGTCCTATAATTCACCCCTCCACTTT
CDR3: CATTGGSYNSPLHF

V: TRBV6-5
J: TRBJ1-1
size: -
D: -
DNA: TGTGCCAGCAGTTCTACAGGAGAGGAAGCTTTCTTT
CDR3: CASSSTGEEAFF

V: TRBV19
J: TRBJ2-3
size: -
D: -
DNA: TGTGCCAGTAGGAGCGGGAGCACAGATACGCAGTATTTT
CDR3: CASRSGSTDTQYF

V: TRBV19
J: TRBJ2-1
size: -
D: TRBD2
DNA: TGTGCCAGTAGTATGAGCGGGGGTCTCTACAATGAGCAGTTCTTC
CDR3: CASSMSGGLYNEQFF

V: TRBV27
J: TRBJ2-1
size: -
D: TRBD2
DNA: TGTGCCAGCAGTGAACCTAGCGGACCCTACAATGAGCAGTTCTTC
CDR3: CASSEPSGPYNEQFF

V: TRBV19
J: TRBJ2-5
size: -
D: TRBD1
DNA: TGTGCCAGTACAGGGCCCGGACAGGTCGAGACCCAGTACTTC
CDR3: CASTGPGQVETQYF

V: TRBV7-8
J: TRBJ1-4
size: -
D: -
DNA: TGTGCCAGCAGCTCCCTTACAGCAACTAATGAAAAACTGTTTTTT
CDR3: CASSSLTATNEKLFF

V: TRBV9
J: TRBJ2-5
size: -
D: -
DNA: TGTGCCAGCAGCGTAGGGGGGGTTGATGAGACCCAGTACTTC
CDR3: CASSVGGVDETQYF

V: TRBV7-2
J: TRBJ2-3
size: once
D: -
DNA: TGTGCCAGCAGCTTGGATCTAGCCTCAGATACGCAGTATTTT
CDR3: CASSLDLASDTQYF

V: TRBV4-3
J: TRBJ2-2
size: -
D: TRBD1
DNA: TGCGCCAGCAGCCATGGGACAGGGGCGAACACCGGGGAGCTGTTTTTT
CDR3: CASSHGTGANTGELFF

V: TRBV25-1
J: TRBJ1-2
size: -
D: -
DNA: TGTGCCAGCAGTGATGGGGGGACGTTCTATGGCTACACCTTC
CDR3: CASSDGGTFYGYTF

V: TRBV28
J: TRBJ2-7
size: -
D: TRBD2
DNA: TGTGCCAGCAACTTAGCGGGGACGCTCTCCTACGAGCAGTACTTC
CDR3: CASNLAGTLSYEQYF

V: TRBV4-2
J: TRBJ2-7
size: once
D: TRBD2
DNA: TGTGCCAGCAGCCAAGTTCTAGCGGGAGGAAGCTACGAGCAGTACTTC
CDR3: CASSQVLAGGSYEQYF